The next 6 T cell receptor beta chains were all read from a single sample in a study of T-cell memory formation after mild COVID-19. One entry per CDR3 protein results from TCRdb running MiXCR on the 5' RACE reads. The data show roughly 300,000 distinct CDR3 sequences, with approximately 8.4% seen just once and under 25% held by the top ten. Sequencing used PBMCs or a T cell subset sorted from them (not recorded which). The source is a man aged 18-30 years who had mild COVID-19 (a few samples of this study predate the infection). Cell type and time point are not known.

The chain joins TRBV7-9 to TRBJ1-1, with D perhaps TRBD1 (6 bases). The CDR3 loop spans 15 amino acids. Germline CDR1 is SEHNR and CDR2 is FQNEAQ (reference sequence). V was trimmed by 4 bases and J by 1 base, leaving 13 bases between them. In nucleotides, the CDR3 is TGTGCCAGCAGCTCGGCCCAGACAGGGAACACTGAAGCTTTCTTT. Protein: CASSSAQTGNTEAFF. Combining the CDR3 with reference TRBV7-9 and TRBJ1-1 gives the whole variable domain DTGVSQNPRHKITKRGQNVTFRCDPISEHNRLYWYRQTLGQGPEFLTYFQNEAQLEKSRLLSDRFSAERPKGSFSTLEIQRTEQGDSAMYLCASSSAQTGNTEAFFGQGTRLTVV.

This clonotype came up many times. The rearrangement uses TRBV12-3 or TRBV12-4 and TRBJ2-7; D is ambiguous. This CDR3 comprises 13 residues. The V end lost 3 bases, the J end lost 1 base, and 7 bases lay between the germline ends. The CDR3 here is CASSFGQSYEQYF. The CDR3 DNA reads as TGTGCCAGCAGTTTTGGCCAATCCTACGAGCAGTACTTC.

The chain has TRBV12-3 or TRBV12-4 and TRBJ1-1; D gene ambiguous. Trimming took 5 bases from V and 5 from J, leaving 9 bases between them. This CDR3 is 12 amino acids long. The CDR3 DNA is TGTGCCAGCAGTCCCTTAATTACTGAAGCTTTCTTT. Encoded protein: CASSPLITEAFF.

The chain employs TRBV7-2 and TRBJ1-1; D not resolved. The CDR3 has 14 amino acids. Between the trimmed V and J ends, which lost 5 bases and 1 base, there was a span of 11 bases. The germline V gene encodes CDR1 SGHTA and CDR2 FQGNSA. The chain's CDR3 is CASSPLTANTEAFF. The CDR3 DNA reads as TGTGCCAGCAGCCCGTTGACTGCGAACACTGAAGCTTTCTTT.

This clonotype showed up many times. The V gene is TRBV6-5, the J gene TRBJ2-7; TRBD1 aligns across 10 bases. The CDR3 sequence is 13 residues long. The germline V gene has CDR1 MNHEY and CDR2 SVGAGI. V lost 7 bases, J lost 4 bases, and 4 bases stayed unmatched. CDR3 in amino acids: CASKGQGTYEQYF. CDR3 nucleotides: TGTGCCAGCAAGGGACAGGGGACATACGAGCAGTACTTC.

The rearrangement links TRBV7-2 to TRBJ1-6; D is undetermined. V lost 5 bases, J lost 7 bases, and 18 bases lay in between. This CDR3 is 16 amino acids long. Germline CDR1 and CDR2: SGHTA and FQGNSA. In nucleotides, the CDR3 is TGTGCCAGCAGCCCCCTGTTCGAGGTAAAGAATTCACCCCTCCACTTT. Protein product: CASSPLFEVKNSPLHF.